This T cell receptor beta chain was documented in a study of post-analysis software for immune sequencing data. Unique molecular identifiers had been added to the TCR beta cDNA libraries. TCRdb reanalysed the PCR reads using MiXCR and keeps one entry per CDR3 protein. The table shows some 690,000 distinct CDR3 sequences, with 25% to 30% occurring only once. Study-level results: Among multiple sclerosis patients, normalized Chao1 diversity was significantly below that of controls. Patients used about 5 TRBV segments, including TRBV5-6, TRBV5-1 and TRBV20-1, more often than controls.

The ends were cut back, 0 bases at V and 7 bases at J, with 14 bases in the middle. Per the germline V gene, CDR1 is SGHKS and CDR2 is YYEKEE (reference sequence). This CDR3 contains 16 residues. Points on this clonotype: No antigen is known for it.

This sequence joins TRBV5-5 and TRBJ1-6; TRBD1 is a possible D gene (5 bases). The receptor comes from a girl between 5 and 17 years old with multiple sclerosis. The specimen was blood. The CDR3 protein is CASSLAPGTGNSPLHF. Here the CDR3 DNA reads TGTGCCAGCAGCTTGGCGCCGGGGACGGGGAATTCACCCCTCCACTTT.